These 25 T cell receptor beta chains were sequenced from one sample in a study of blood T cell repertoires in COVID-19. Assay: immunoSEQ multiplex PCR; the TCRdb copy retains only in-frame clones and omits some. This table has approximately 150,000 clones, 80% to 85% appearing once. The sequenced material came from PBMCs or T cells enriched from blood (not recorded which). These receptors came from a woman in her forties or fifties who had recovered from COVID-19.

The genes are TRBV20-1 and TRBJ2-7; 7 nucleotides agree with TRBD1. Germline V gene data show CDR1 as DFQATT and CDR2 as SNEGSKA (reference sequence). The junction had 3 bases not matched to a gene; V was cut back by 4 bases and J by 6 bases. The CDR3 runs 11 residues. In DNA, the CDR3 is TGCAGTGCTAAACAGGGGCGCGAGCAGTACTTC. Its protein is CSAKQGREQYF.

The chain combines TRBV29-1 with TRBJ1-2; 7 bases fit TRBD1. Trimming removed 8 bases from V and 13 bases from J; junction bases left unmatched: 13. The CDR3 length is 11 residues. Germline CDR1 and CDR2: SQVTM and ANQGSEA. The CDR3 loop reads CSFTGTDIPTF. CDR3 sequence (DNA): TGCAGCTTTACCGGGACAGATATTCCCACCTTC.

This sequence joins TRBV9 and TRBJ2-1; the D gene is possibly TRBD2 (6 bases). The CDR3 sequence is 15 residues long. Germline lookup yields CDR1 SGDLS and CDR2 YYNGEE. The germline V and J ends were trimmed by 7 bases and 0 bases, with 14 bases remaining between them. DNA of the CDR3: TGTGCCAGCGGAGGGCAGATATTCTCCTACAATGAGCAGTTCTTC. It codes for CASGGQIFSYNEQFF.

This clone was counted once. Here the CDR3 reads CASSLGGGAYNEQFF. The DNA of the CDR3 is TGTGCCAGCAGCTTGGGGGGGGGAGCCTACAATGAGCAGTTCTTC. The chain links TRBV7-2 to TRBJ2-1, with 7 bases aligning to TRBD2. Germline CDR1 is SGHTA and CDR2 is FQGNSA. The V segment lost 3 bases and the J segment 2 bases; nucleotides outside the gene matches: 4. The CDR3 consists of 15 residues.

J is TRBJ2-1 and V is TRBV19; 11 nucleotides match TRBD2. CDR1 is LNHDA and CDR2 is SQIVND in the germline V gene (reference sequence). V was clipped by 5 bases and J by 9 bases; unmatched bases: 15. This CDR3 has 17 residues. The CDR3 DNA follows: TGTGCCAGTAGTCAACTAGCGGGGGTTCTTATCGGGACTGAGCAGTTCTTC. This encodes CASSQLAGVLIGTEQFF.

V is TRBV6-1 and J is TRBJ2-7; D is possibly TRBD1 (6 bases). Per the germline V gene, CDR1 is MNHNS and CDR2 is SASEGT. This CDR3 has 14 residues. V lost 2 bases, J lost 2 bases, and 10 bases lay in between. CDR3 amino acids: CASSEIRGTYEQYF. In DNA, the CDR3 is TGTGCCAGCAGTGAAATCAGGGGAACCTACGAGCAGTACTTC.

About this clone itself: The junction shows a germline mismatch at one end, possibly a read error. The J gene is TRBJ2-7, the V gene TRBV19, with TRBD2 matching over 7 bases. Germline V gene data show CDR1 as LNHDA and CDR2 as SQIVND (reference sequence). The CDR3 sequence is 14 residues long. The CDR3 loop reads CASSMREWSSEQYF. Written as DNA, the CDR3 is TGTGCCAGTAGTATGCGGGAGTGGTCCTCCGAGCAGTACTTC.

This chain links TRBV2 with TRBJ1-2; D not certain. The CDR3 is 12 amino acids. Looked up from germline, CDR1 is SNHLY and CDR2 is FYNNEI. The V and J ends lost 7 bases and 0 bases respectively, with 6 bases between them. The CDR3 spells CASTPANYGYTF. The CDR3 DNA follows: TGTGCCAGCACGCCGGCTAACTATGGCTACACCTTC.

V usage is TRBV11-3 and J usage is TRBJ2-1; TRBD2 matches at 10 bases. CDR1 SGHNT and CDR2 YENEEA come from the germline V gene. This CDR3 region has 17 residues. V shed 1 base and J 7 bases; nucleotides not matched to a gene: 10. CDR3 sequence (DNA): TGTGCCAGCAGCTTAGGCCCCCCTAGCGGGAGTTTAAATGAGCAGTTCTTC. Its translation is CASSLGPPSGSLNEQFF.

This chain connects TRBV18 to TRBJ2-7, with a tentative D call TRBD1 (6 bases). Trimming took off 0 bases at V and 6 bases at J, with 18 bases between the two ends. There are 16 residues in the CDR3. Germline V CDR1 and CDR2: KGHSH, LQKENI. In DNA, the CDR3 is TGTGCCAGCTCACCACCCAGACAGGTCTCGGGGCGCGAGCAGTACTTC. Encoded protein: CASSPPRQVSGREQYF.

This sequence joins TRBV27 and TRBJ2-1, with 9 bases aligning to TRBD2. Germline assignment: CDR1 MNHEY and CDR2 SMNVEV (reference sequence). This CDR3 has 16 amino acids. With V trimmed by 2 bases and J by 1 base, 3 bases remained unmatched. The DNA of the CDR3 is TGTGCCAGCAGTTTACGCGGGGGGGGTTCCTACAATGAGCAGTTCTTC. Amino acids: CASSLRGGGSYNEQFF.

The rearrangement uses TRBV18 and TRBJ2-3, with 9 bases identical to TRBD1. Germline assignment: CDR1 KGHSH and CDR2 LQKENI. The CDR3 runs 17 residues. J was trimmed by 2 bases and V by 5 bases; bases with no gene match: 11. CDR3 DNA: TGTGCCAGCTCAAAGACAGGGGGAAGAACCTCCACAGATACGCAGTATTTT. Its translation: CASSKTGGRTSTDTQYF.

The CDR3 sequence: CASRRQTDRHTEAFF. As DNA, the CDR3 is TGTGCCAGCAGAAGGCAAACGGACAGACACACTGAAGCTTTCTTT. The gene calls are TRBV6-5 and TRBJ1-1, with D possibly being TRBD1 (6 bases). Germline CDR1 reads MNHEY; CDR2 reads SVGAGI. V was clipped by 6 bases and J by 3 bases, with 17 bases between them. The CDR3 totals 15 residues.

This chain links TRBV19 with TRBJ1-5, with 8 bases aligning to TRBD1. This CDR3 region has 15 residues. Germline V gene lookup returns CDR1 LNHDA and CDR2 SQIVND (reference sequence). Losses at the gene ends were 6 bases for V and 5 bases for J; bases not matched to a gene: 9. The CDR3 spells CASRLTGGGYQPQHF. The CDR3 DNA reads TGTGCCAGTAGGCTAACAGGGGGGGGATATCAGCCCCAGCATTTT. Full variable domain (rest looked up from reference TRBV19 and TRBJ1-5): DGGITQSPKYLFRKEGQNVTLSCEQNLNHDAMYWYRQDPGQGLRLIYYSQIVNDFQKGDIAEGYSVSREKKESFPLTVTSAQKNPTAFYLCASRLTGGGYQPQHFGDGTRLSIL.

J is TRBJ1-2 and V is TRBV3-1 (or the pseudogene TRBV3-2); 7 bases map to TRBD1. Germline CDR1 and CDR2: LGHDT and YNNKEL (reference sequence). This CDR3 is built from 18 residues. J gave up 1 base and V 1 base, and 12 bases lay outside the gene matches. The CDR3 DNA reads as TGTGCCAGCAGCCAAGTATTAGGGGGCGCTTCCTTTAACTATGGCTACACCTTC. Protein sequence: CASSQVLGGASFNYGYTF.

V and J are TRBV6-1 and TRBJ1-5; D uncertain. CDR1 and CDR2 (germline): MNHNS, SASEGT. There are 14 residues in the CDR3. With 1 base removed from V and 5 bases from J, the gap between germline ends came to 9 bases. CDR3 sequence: CASSEVYLYQPQHF. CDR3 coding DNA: TGTGCCAGCAGTGAAGTCTACCTTTATCAGCCCCAGCATTTT.

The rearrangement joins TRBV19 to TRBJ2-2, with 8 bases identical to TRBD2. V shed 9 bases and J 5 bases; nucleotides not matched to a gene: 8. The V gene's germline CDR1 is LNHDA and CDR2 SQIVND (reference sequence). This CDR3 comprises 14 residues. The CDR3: CASSGLAGTGELFF. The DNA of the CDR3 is TGTGCCAGCAGCGGACTAGCAGGGACCGGGGAGCTGTTTTTT.

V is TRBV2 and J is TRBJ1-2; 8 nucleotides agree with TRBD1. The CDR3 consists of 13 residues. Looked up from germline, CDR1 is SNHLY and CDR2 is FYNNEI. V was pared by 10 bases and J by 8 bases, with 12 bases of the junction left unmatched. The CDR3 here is CAIWTTGAAGYTF. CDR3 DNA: TGTGCCATCTGGACGACAGGGGCTGCGGGCTACACCTTC.

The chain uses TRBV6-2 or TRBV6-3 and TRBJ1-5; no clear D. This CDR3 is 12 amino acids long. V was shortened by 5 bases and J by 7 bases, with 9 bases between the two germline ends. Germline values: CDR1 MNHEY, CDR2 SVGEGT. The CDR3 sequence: CASSRRTQPQHF. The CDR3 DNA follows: TGTGCCAGCAGTCGGAGAACGCAGCCCCAGCATTTT.

As DNA, the CDR3 is TGTGCCATCAGTGAGTCGACGGGGGGTGGAGAAAAACTGTTTTTT. It is translated as CAISESTGGGEKLFF. The gene calls are TRBV10-3 and TRBJ1-4; D is perhaps TRBD1 (5 bases). Trimming shortened V by 0 bases and J by 8 bases, and 13 bases separated the two germline ends. Germline-derived CDR1 and CDR2 are ENHRY and SYGVKD. The CDR3 runs to 15 residues.

The CDR3 loop is CASSLGLAAASEQYF. In nucleotides, the CDR3 is TGTGCCAGCAGCTTAGGGCTCGCGGCGGCATCCGAGCAGTACTTC. The chain links TRBV7-9 to TRBJ2-7, with no clear D. Looked up from germline, CDR1 is SEHNR and CDR2 is FQNEAQ (reference sequence). V lost 1 base, J lost 6 bases, and 16 bases lay in between. The CDR3 covers 15 residues.

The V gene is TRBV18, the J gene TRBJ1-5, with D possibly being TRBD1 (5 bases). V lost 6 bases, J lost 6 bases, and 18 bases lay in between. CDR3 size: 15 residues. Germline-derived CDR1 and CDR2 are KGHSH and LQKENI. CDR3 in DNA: TGTGCCAGCTCCGCCGGGGGGGGGTTCGGTCAGCCCCAGCATTTT. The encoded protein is CASSAGGGFGQPQHF.

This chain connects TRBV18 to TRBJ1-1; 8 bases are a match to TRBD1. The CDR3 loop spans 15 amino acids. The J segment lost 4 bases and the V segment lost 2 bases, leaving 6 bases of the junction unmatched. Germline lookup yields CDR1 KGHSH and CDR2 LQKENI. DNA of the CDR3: TGTGCCAGCTCACCAACAGGGGGGAGGTTCACTGAAGCTTTCTTT. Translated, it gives CASSPTGGRFTEAFF.

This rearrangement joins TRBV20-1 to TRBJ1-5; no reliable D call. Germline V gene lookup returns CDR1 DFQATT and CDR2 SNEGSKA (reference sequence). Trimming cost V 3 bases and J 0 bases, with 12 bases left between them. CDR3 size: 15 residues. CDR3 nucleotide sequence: TGCAGTGCTAGTAACGGACTCTTTAGCAATCAGCCCCAGCATTTT. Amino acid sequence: CSASNGLFSNQPQHF.

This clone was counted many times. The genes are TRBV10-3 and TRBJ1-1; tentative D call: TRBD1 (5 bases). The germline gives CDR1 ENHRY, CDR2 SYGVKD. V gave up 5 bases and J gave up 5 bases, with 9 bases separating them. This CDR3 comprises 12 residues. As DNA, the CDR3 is TGTGCCATCAGTCTCGGGGGGACTGAAGCTTTCTTT. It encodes CAISLGGTEAFF.